Presented here are 26 T cell receptor beta chains from one specimen sequenced in a study of technical replicates of blood from a handful of donors. Some clones are missing from TCRdb's copy, which holds only in-frame ones; the method was immunoSEQ multiplex PCR. The sample holds roughly 71,000 clones, roughly 96% seen once. Sequenced material: T cells isolated from PBMCs. The receptors here all came from a human donor in good health.

The gene calls are TRBV5-8 and TRBJ2-5, with 7 bases matching TRBD1. The CDR3 runs 16 residues. CDR1 and CDR2 from the germline V gene are SGHTS and YDEGEE. With V trimmed by 4 bases and J by 5 bases, 14 bases remained unmatched. The CDR3 nucleotides read TGTGCCAGCAGCCCAGGAGACAGGGAGACCGGGGAGACCCAGTACTTC. It encodes CASSPGDRETGETQYF.

This chain uses TRBV7-8 with TRBJ1-3, with 9 bases that match TRBD1. Unmatched junction bases numbered 5, after V lost 6 bases and J lost 2 bases. The CDR3 has 15 residues. Germline V gene sequence: CDR1 SGHVS, CDR2 FQNEAQ. CDR3 residues: CASSPGTGPGNTIYF. The CDR3 DNA follows: TGTGCCAGCAGTCCCGGGACAGGGCCTGGAAACACCATATATTTT.

The J gene is TRBJ1-2, the V gene TRBV2; the D is unclear. CDR1 and CDR2 from the germline V gene are SNHLY and FYNNEI. The CDR3 covers 12 residues. The V end lost 5 bases, the J end lost 2 bases, and 6 bases lay between the germline ends. The CDR3 DNA reads as TGTGCCAGCAGTCGAGAAAACTATGGCTACACCTTC. It translates to CASSRENYGYTF.

The V call is TRBV5-1, the J call TRBJ1-3, with D perhaps TRBD1 (6 bases). This CDR3 is 16 amino acids long. Germline V gives CDR1 SGHRS, CDR2 YFSETQ. V shed 2 bases and J shed 0 bases, with 12 bases lying between them. The CDR3 protein is CASSFGGPNSGNTIYF. CDR3 DNA sequence: TGCGCCAGCAGCTTTGGGGGCCCTAACTCTGGAAACACCATATATTTT.

The V call is TRBV30, the J call TRBJ2-3, with D perhaps TRBD2 (8 bases). This CDR3 has 14 amino acids. The V gene lost 3 bases and the J gene lost 6 bases, with 16 bases spanning the gap. The V gene's germline CDR1 is GTSNPN and CDR2 SVGIG (reference sequence). CDR3 sequence: CAWSPGGGYDTQYF. Written as DNA, the CDR3 is TGTGCCTGGAGCCCGGGAGGGGGCTACGATACGCAGTATTTT.

The V call is TRBV2, the J call TRBJ2-1; 12 bases line up with TRBD2. The CDR3 runs 20 residues. The germline gives CDR1 SNHLY, CDR2 FYNNEI. The trim removed 5 bases at V and 9 bases at J, leaving 23 bases unmatched. CDR3 nucleotides: TGTGCCAGCAGTCGGGCCCCCTGGACCCCTCTAGCGGGGGGGCAGGGTGAGCAGTTCTTC. Amino acids: CASSRAPWTPLAGGQGEQFF.

The rearrangement joins TRBV7-2 to TRBJ2-7, with a weak D call TRBD1 (5 bases). This CDR3 has 13 amino acids. Germline V gives CDR1 SGHTA, CDR2 FQGNSA. V lost 5 bases and J 2 bases, leaving 10 bases between the germline ends. The CDR3 is CASSPSGPYEQYF. CDR3 nucleotide sequence: TGTGCCAGCAGCCCGTCAGGGCCCTACGAGCAGTACTTC.

The J gene is TRBJ2-3, the V gene TRBV28; 7 nucleotides match TRBD2. The CDR3 runs to 15 residues. Trimming took 1 base from V and 6 from J; bases not matched to a gene: 7. The germline V gene has CDR1 MDHEN and CDR2 SYDVKM. The CDR3 is CASSLSGTTRDTQYF. The CDR3 DNA sequence: TGTGCCAGCAGTTTATCCGGGACTACCAGGGATACGCAGTATTTT.

This chain links TRBV5-1 with TRBJ2-1; 9 nucleotides align to TRBD1. The germline gives CDR1 SGHRS, CDR2 YFSETQ. This CDR3 spans 16 amino acids. The V and J ends lost 1 base and 6 bases, in that order; junction bases with no gene match: 8. In DNA, the CDR3 is TGCGCCAGCAGCTTGATGGGACAGGGAGGTTTCAATGAGCAGTTCTTC. It specifies CASSLMGQGGFNEQFF.

This sequence joins TRBV4-1 and TRBJ2-7; 7 bases line up with TRBD2. This CDR3 contains 15 residues. V gave up 3 bases and J gave up 3 bases; unmatched junction bases: 8. The germline gives CDR1 MGHRA, CDR2 YSYEKL. CDR3 DNA: TGCGCCAGCAGCCACCCTCCCAGCGGGGACTACGAGCAGTACTTC. Translated, it gives CASSHPPSGDYEQYF.

The CDR3 nucleotides read TGCGCCAGCAGCACTCTCGGGAGGGTTGGGATGCGGGGAATTAATCAGCCCCAGCATTTT. Translated: CASSTLGRVGMRGINQPQHF. V and J are TRBV4-1 and TRBJ1-5; unclear D gene. The CDR3 covers 20 residues. Germline assignment: CDR1 MGHRA and CDR2 YSYEKL. V dropped 5 bases and J dropped 4 bases, with 30 bases sitting between them.

The chain is built from TRBV19 and TRBJ2-5, with unresolved D. V lost 10 bases and J 1 base, leaving 10 bases between the germline ends. Germline CDR1 is LNHDA and CDR2 is SQIVND (reference sequence). The CDR3 sequence is 12 residues long. CDR3 nucleotides: TGTGCCATGATCAGGATCCAAGAGACCCAGTACTTC. It yields the protein CAMIRIQETQYF.

The chain joins TRBV5-1 to TRBJ1-6, with a weak D call TRBD1 (5 bases). There are 14 residues in the CDR3. Trimming left V 5 bases short and J 5 bases short, with 11 bases between. Germline V gene sequence: CDR1 SGHRS, CDR2 YFSETQ. In DNA, the CDR3 is TGCGCCAGCAGTGAGTTGACAGATAATTCACCCCTCCACTTT. This codes for CASSELTDNSPLHF.

The chain combines TRBV7-9 with TRBJ2-2; no clear D. The CDR3 covers 12 residues. Germline V gene sequence: CDR1 SEHNR, CDR2 FQNEAQ (reference sequence). Trimming took 2 bases from V and 7 from J, leaving 5 bases between them. CDR3 bases: TGTGCCAGCAGCTTATCCGGCGGGGAGCTGTTTTTT. The encoded protein is CASSLSGGELFF.

This chain uses TRBV13 with TRBJ2-5, with 7 bases that match TRBD2. Germline CDR1 reads PRHDT; CDR2 reads FYEKMQ (reference sequence). The CDR3 runs to 15 residues. Trimming took 5 bases from V and 2 from J; bases not matched to a gene: 8. The CDR3 coding sequence is TGTGCCAGCAGCCCCCAGGTGGGGGGGCAAGAGACCCAGTACTTC. Amino acid sequence: CASSPQVGGQETQYF.

This chain uses TRBV4-1 with TRBJ1-2, with TRBD1 as a possible D gene (6 bases). Germline V lookup: CDR1 MGHRA, CDR2 YSYEKL. Trimming shortened V by 3 bases and J by 8 bases, and 16 bases separated the two germline ends. The CDR3 extends over 14 amino acids. The CDR3 DNA sequence: TGCGCCAGCAGCCACGCCAGGGGTTCTGGGGGCTACACCTTC. Translating gives CASSHARGSGGYTF.

The CDR3, as DNA: TGTGCCAGCAGTTTAGCGTCGGGAGTACACTACGAGCAGTACTTC. Its protein product is CASSLASGVHYEQYF. This chain joins TRBV27 and TRBJ2-7; possible D gene TRBD2, 6 bases. This CDR3 is built from 15 residues. Between the trimmed V and J ends, which lost 2 bases and 3 bases, there was a span of 14 bases. Per germline, CDR1 MNHEY and CDR2 SMNVEV (reference sequence).

The chain combines TRBV6-1 with TRBJ2-2, with 8 bases that match TRBD2. Germline assignment: CDR1 MNHNS and CDR2 SASEGT. After removal of 6 bases from V and 4 bases from J, the junction contained 7 bases not matched to a gene. CDR3 length: 15 residues. In nucleotides, the CDR3 is TGTGCCAGCAGAGCGGGAGTCGCGGGCACCGGGGAGCTGTTTTTT. This translates into CASRAGVAGTGELFF.

The chain has TRBV2 and TRBJ2-7; TRBD2 matches at 9 bases. The CDR3 has 16 amino acids. The V and J ends lost 2 bases and 3 bases, in that order; junction bases with no gene match: 8. The germline V gene has CDR1 SNHLY and CDR2 FYNNEI. For the CDR3, the DNA is TGTGCCAGCAGTGAATCTGTGGCTAGCGGGGACTACGAGCAGTACTTC. As protein: CASSESVASGDYEQYF. Looking up the rest from reference TRBV2 and TRBJ2-7 gives the full variable domain: EPEVTQTPSHQVTQMGQEVILRCVPISNHLYFYWYRQILGQKVEFLVSFYNNEISEKSEIFDDQFSVERPDGSNFTLKIRSTKLEDSAMYFCASSESVASGDYEQYFGPGTRLTVT.

The V call is TRBV6-5, the J call TRBJ2-2; D may be TRBD2 (5 bases). V lost 2 bases, J lost 1 base, and 11 bases lay in between. From germline, CDR1 is MNHEY and CDR2 SVGAGI. This CDR3 has 16 residues. As DNA, the CDR3 is TGTGCCAGCAGTTACAAAGCGGTCCGGAACACCGGGGAGCTGTTTTTT. The encoded protein is CASSYKAVRNTGELFF.

The V gene is TRBV9, the J gene TRBJ2-1; D is unresolved. The CDR3 covers 12 residues. Trimming removed 2 bases from V and 5 bases from J, with 5 bases in between. Germline values: CDR1 SGDLS, CDR2 YYNGEE. CDR3 protein: CASSVDNNEQFF. The CDR3 nucleotides are TGTGCCAGCAGCGTTGACAACAATGAGCAGTTCTTC.

The chain couples TRBV7-6 to TRBJ2-5; 7 bases agree with TRBD1. The CDR3 length is 16 residues. Germline V gene sequence: CDR1 SGHVS, CDR2 FNYEAQ. Trimming cost V 3 bases and J 2 bases; bases outside gene matches: 9. DNA for the CDR3: TGTGCCAGCAGCTTTTTCAAGGGACAGCAACAAGAGACCCAGTACTTC. Translated, it gives CASSFFKGQQQETQYF.

This clone was seen only a few times. The chain recombines TRBV4-2 with TRBJ1-3; D remains unclear. Trimming pared 0 bases from V and 0 bases from J, leaving 9 bases between. The CDR3 contains 16 residues. Germline CDR1 LGHNA, CDR2 YNFKEQ. For the CDR3, the DNA is TGTGCCAGCAGCCAAGATTTAGTCGCCTCTGGAAACACCATATATTTT. Translation: CASSQDLVASGNTIYF.

The chain links TRBV28 to TRBJ1-2; 8 bases match TRBD1. The CDR3 runs 15 residues. Losses at the gene ends were 7 bases for V and 1 base for J; bases not matched to a gene: 8. CDR1 is MDHEN, CDR2 SYDVKM, per germline. CDR3 in DNA: TGTGCCAGCAACAGACAGGGGACAGTTAACTATGGCTACACCTTC. Protein: CASNRQGTVNYGYTF.

The chain carries TRBV27 and TRBJ2-7, with 10 bases aligning to TRBD2. CDR1 and CDR2 (germline): MNHEY, SMNVEV (reference sequence). Losses at the gene ends were 3 bases for V and 0 bases for J; bases not matched to a gene: 14. This CDR3 region has 19 residues. The CDR3 sequence: CASSLSASGGYLFSYEQYF. The DNA of the CDR3 is TGTGCCAGCAGTTTGTCGGCTAGCGGGGGATATCTATTCTCCTACGAGCAGTACTTC.

The J gene is TRBJ1-1, the V gene TRBV7-3; D is undetermined. The V end was cut by 5 bases, the J end by 4 bases, with 20 bases between. The CDR3 consists of 16 residues. From germline, CDR1 is SGHTA and CDR2 FQGTGA. The CDR3 loop is CASSRRHGDPRTEAFF. In nucleotides, the CDR3 is TGTGCCAGCAGCCGCCGACACGGGGATCCTCGCACTGAAGCTTTCTTT. Variable domain in full (rest from reference TRBV7-3 and TRBJ1-1): GAGVSQTPSNKVTEKGKYVELRCDPISGHTALYWYRQSLGQGPEFLIYFQGTGAADDSGLPNDRFFAVRPEGSVSTLKIQRTERGDSAVYLCASSRRHGDPRTEAFFGQGTRLTVV.